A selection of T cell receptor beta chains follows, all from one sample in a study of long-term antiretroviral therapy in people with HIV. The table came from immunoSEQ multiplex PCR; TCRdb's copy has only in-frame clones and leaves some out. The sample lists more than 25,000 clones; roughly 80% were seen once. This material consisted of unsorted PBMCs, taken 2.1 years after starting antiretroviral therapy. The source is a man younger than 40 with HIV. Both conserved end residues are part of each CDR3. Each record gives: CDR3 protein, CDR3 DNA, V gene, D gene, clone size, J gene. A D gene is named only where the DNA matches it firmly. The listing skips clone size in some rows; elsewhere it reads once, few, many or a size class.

CDR3 protein: CASRTDGAGELFF
CDR3 DNA: TGCGCCAGCAGAACGGACGGGGCCGGGGAGCTGTTTTTT
V gene: TRBV5-1
D gene: .
clone size: few
J gene: TRBJ2-2

CDR3 protein: CASRSSGGTWNEQFF
CDR3 DNA: TGCGCCAGCAGGTCTAGCGGGGGGACTTGGAATGAGCAGTTCTTC
V gene: TRBV5-1
D gene: TRBD2
clone size: .
J gene: TRBJ2-1

CDR3 protein: CASLGQGAPGNTIYF
CDR3 DNA: TGCGCCAGCCTCGGACAGGGGGCGCCTGGAAACACCATATATTTT
V gene: TRBV10-2
D gene: TRBD1
clone size: .
J gene: TRBJ1-3

CDR3 protein: CSQSSQETQYF
CDR3 DNA: TGCAGTCAATCTTCACAAGAGACCCAGTACTTC
V gene: TRBV20-1
D gene: .
clone size: .
J gene: TRBJ2-5

CDR3 protein: CASKAGGPGEQYF
CDR3 DNA: TGTGCCAGTAAAGCGGGAGGGCCGGGTGAGCAGTACTTC
V gene: TRBV6-5
D gene: TRBD2
clone size: .
J gene: TRBJ2-7

CDR3 protein: CACLGHSTDTQYF
CDR3 DNA: TGTGCCTGCCTTGGACACTCCACAGATACGCAGTATTTT
V gene: TRBV28
D gene: .
clone size: .
J gene: TRBJ2-3

CDR3 protein: CASSSNQGLSQTPQHF
CDR3 DNA: TGTGCCAGCAGCTCAAATCAGGGCCTATCCCAAACGCCCCAGCATTTT
V gene: TRBV28
D gene: .
clone size: .
J gene: TRBJ1-5

CDR3 protein: CASSLTLGTANTEAFF
CDR3 DNA: TGTGCCAGCAGCTTAACCCTCGGGACAGCTAACACTGAAGCTTTCTTT
V gene: TRBV7-3
D gene: TRBD1
clone size: .
J gene: TRBJ1-1

CDR3 protein: CARDPRNWGYTF
CDR3 DNA: TGTGCCAGGGACCCGCGGAACTGGGGCTACACCTTC
V gene: TRBV27
D gene: .
clone size: .
J gene: TRBJ1-2

CDR3 protein: CASSSPYARSGANTGELFF
CDR3 DNA: TGTGCCAGCAGCTCCCCTTACGCCCGCAGCGGGGCGAACACCGGGGAGCTGTTTTTT
V gene: TRBV7-6
D gene: TRBD2
clone size: .
J gene: TRBJ2-2

CDR3 protein: CASSFGEGAGSYNEQFF
CDR3 DNA: TGCGCCAGCAGCTTTGGCGAGGGAGCGGGCTCCTACAATGAGCAGTTCTTC
V gene: TRBV5-1
D gene: .
clone size: .
J gene: TRBJ2-1

CDR3 protein: CASRGTGANTEAFF
CDR3 DNA: TGTGCCAGCAGAGGGACAGGGGCCAACACTGAAGCTTTCTTT
V gene: TRBV6-5
D gene: TRBD1
clone size: .
J gene: TRBJ1-1

CDR3 protein: CASTEADTLNTEAFF
CDR3 DNA: TGCGCCAGCACCGAGGCCGACACCCTGAACACTGAAGCTTTCTTT
V gene: TRBV10-2
D gene: .
clone size: .
J gene: TRBJ1-1

CDR3 protein: CASSIATGAPYEQYF
CDR3 DNA: TGTGCCAGCAGCATCGCAACCGGGGCTCCCTACGAGCAGTACTTC
V gene: TRBV9
D gene: .
clone size: .
J gene: TRBJ2-7

CDR3 protein: CASSLLGGDPGNTIYF
CDR3 DNA: TGTGCCAGCAGCCTCTTAGGGGGAGATCCTGGAAACACCATATATTTT
V gene: TRBV9
D gene: .
clone size: .
J gene: TRBJ1-3

CDR3 protein: CASSRSRGRGIMNTEAFF
CDR3 DNA: TGTGCCAGCAGCCGCTCTCGTGGACGGGGCATCATGAACACTGAAGCTTTCTTT
V gene: TRBV11-2
D gene: .
clone size: .
J gene: TRBJ1-1

CDR3 protein: CASSLGRARTDTQYF
CDR3 DNA: TGTGCCAGCAGCTTAGGAAGGGCCCGCACAGATACGCAGTATTTT
V gene: TRBV13
D gene: .
clone size: .
J gene: TRBJ2-3

CDR3 protein: CASSLASGGITDTQYF
CDR3 DNA: TGTGCCAGCAGCTTGGCTAGCGGGGGAATCACAGATACGCAGTATTTT
V gene: TRBV5-4
D gene: TRBD2
clone size: .
J gene: TRBJ2-3

CDR3 protein: CASSLGGTGELFF
CDR3 DNA: TGTGCCAGCAGCTTAGGAGGCACCGGGGAGCTGTTTTTT
V gene: TRBV7-2
D gene: .
clone size: .
J gene: TRBJ2-2

CDR3 protein: CSVDGDRNTGELFF
CDR3 DNA: TGCAGCGTTGATGGCGACAGGAACACCGGGGAGCTGTTTTTT
V gene: TRBV29-1
D gene: .
clone size: once
J gene: TRBJ2-2

CDR3 protein: CASKKGPSPLHF
CDR3 DNA: TGTGCCAGTAAAAAGGGACCGTCACCCCTCCACTTT
V gene: TRBV19
D gene: .
clone size: .
J gene: TRBJ1-6

CDR3 protein: CASSLASGNNEQFF
CDR3 DNA: TGTGCCAGCAGCTTAGCTTCAGGTAACAATGAGCAGTTCTTC
V gene: TRBV11-3
D gene: .
clone size: .
J gene: TRBJ2-1

CDR3 protein: CASSFLGQGQKLFF
CDR3 DNA: TGTGCCAGCAGTTTTTTAGGACAGGGTCAAAAACTGTTTTTT
V gene: TRBV27
D gene: TRBD1
clone size: .
J gene: TRBJ1-4

CDR3 protein: CASSWDRGDGYTF
CDR3 DNA: TGTGCCAGCAGTTGGGACAGGGGGGATGGCTACACCTTC
V gene: TRBV2
D gene: TRBD1
clone size: once
J gene: TRBJ1-2